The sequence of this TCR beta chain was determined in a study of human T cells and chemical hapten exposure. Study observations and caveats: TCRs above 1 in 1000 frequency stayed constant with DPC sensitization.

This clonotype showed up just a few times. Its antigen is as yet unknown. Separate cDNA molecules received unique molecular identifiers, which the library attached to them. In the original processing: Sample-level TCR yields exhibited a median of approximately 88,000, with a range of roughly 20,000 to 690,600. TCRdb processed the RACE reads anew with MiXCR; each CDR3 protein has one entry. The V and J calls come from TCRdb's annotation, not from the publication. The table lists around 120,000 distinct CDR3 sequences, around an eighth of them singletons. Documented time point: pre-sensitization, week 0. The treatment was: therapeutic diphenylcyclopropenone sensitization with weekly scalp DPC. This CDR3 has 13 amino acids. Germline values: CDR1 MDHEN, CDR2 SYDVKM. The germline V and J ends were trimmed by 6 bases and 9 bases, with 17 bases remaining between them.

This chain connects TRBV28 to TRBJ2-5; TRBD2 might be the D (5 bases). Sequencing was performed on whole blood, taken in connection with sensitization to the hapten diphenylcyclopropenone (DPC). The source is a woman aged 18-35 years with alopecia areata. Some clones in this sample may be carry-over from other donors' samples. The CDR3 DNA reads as TGTGCCAGCAGCTCCGGACTTTTTCGGGCCCAGTACTTC. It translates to CASSSGLFRAQYF.